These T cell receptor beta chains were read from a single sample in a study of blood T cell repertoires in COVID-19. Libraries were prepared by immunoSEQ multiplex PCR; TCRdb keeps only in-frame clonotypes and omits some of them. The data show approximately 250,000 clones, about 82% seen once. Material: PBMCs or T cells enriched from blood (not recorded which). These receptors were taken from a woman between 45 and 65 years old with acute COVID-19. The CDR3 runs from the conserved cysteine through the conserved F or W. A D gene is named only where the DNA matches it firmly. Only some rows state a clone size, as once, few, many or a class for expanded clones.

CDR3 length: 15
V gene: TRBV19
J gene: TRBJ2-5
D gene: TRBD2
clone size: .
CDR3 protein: CASSPQTSGGETQYF
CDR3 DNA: TGTGCCAGTAGTCCGCAGACTAGCGGTGGAGAGACCCAGTACTTC

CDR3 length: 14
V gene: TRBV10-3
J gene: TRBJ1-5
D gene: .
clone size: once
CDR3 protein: CAISPDTGHQPQHF
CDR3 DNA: TGTGCCATCAGCCCCGACACAGGGCATCAGCCCCAGCATTTT

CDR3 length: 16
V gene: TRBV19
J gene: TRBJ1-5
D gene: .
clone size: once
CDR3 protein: CASSNEPGGGNQPQHF
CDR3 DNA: TGTGCCAGTAGTAACGAGCCCGGGGGTGGCAATCAGCCCCAGCATTTT

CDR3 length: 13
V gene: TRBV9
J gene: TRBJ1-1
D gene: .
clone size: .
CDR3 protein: CASSLDLFTEAFF
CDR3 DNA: TGTGCCAGCAGCCTCGACTTGTTCACTGAAGCTTTCTTT

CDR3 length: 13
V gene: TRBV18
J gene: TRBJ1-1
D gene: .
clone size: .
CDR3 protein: CASSRGRDTEAFF
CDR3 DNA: TGTGCCAGCTCTAGAGGGCGTGACACTGAAGCTTTCTTT

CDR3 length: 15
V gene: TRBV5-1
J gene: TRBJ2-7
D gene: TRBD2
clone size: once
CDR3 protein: CASSGLAGGSYEQYF
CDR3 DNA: TGCGCCAGCAGCGGCCTCGCGGGGGGATCCTACGAGCAGTACTTC

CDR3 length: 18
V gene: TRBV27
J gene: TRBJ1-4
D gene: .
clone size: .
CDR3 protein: CASSSGDQRGPTNEKLFF
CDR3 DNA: TGTGCCAGCAGTTCAGGGGACCAGCGGGGCCCAACTAATGAAAAACTGTTTTTT

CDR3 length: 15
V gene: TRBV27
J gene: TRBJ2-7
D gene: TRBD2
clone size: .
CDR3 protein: CASSFTSGGFSEQYF
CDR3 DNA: TGTGCCAGCAGTTTCACTAGCGGGGGTTTTAGCGAGCAGTACTTC

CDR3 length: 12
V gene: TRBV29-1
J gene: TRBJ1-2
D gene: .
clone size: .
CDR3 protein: CSVALTGYGYTF
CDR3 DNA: TGCAGCGTTGCCCTAACAGGGTATGGCTACACCTTC

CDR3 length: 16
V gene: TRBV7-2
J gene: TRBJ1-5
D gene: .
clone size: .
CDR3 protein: CASSSGQGYPRQPQHF
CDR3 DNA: TGTGCCAGCAGCTCCGGGCAGGGGTATCCGCGTCAGCCCCAGCATTTT

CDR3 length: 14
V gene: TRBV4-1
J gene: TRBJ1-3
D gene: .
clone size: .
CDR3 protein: CASSQELSVNTIYF
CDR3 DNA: TGCGCCAGCAGCCAAGAACTGAGCGTAAACACCATATATTTT

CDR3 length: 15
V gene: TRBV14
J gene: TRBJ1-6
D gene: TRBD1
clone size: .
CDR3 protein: CASSQGQGARSPLHF
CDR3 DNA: TGTGCCAGCAGCCAAGGGCAGGGGGCCCGGTCACCCCTCCACTTT

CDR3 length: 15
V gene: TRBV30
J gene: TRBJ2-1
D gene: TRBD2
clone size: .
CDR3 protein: CAWSAGLAANNEQFF
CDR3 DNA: TGTGCCTGGAGTGCCGGACTAGCGGCTAACAATGAGCAGTTCTTC

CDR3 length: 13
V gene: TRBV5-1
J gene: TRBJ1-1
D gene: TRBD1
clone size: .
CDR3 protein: CASRGQGYTEAFF
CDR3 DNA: TGCGCCAGCAGGGGACAGGGATACACTGAAGCTTTCTTT

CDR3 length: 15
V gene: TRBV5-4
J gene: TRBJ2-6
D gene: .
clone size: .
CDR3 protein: CASSFPGLRANVLTF
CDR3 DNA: TGTGCCAGCAGCTTCCCAGGGTTGAGGGCCAACGTCCTGACTTTC

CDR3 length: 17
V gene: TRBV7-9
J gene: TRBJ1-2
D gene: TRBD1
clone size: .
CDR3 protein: CASSSTDRAGGYYGYTF
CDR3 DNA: TGTGCCAGCAGCTCAACAGATAGGGCAGGGGGCTACTATGGCTACACCTTC